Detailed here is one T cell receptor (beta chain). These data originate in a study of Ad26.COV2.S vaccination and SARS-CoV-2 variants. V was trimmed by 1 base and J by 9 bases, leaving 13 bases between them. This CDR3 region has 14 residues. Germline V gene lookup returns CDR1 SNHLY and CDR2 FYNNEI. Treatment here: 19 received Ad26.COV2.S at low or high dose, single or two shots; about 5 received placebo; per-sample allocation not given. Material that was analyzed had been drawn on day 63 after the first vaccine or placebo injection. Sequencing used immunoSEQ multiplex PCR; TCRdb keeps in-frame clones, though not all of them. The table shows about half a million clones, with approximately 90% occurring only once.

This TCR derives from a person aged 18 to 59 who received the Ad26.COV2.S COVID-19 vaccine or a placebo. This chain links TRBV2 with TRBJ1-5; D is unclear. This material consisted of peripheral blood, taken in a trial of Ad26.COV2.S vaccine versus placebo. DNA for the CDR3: TGTGCCAGCAGTGAAGACTCCGGGGTTCGGCCCCAGCATTTT. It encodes CASSEDSGVRPQHF.